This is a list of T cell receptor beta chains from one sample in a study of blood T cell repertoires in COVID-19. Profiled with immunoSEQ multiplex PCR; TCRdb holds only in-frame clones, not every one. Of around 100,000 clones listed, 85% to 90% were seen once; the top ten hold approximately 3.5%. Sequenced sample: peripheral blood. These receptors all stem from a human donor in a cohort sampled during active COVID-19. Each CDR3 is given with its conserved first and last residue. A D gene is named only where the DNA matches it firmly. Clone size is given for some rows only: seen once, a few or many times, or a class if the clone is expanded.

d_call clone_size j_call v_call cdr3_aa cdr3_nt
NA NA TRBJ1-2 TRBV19 CASRTPNYGYTF TGTGCCAGTAGGACTCCTAACTATGGCTACACCTTC
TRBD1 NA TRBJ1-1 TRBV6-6 CASSSPGQGSGTEAFF TGTGCCAGCAGTTCGCCGGGACAGGGTTCAGGAACTGAAGCTTTCTTT
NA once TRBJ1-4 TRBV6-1 CASSERFWTATATNEKLFF TGTGCCAGCAGTGAACGTTTTTGGACAGCCACTGCAACTAATGAAAAACTGTTTTTT
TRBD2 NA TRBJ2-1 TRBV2 CASSEIDLAGGNEQFF TGTGCCAGCAGTGAAATTGACCTAGCGGGAGGGAATGAGCAGTTCTTC
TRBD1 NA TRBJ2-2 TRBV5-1 CASSWDRGNTGELFF TGCGCCAGCAGCTGGGACAGGGGGAACACCGGGGAGCTGTTTTTT
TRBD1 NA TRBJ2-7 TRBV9 CASSVTGTGGENTYEQYF TGTGCCAGCAGCGTAACCGGGACAGGGGGCGAGAACACCTACGAGCAGTACTTC
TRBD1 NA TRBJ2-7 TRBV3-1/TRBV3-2 CASSPGTGPSYEQYF TGTGCCAGCAGCCCTGGGACAGGGCCCTCCTACGAGCAGTACTTC
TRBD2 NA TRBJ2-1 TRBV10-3 CANGPSGGYNEQFF TGTGCCAATGGGCCTAGCGGGGGATACAATGAGCAGTTCTTC
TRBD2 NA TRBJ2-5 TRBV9 CASSPPALAGSETQYF TGTGCCAGCAGCCCCCCTGCCCTAGCGGGCTCAGAGACCCAGTACTTC
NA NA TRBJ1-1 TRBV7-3 CASSLIWGRNTEAFF TGTGCCAGCAGCTTAATTTGGGGCAGGAACACTGAAGCTTTCTTT
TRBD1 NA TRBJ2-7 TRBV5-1 CASSDLEQGEVEQYF TGCGCCAGCAGCGATCTCGAACAGGGGGAGGTCGAGCAGTACTTC
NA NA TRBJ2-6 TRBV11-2 CASSLDNRVSGANVLTF TGTGCCAGCAGCCTAGATAACAGGGTTTCTGGGGCCAACGTCCTGACTTTC
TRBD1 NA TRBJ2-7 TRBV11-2 CASSWGTGEAYEQYF TGTGCCAGCAGCTGGGGGACAGGGGAGGCCTACGAGCAGTACTTC
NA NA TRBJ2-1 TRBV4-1 CASSIHAGTTGDNEQFF TGCGCCAGCAGCATCCATGCGGGGACAACAGGGGACAATGAGCAGTTCTTC
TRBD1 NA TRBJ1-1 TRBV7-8 CASSLEAGDREVF TGTGCCAGCAGCTTAGAAGCCGGGGACAGGGAGGTCTTT
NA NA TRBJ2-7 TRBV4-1 CASSRGEAYEQYF TGCGCCAGCAGCCGCGGGGAGGCCTACGAGCAGTACTTC
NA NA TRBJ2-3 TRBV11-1 CASSLGTSIDTQYF TGTGCCAGCAGCTTAGGTACTAGCATAGATACGCAGTATTTT
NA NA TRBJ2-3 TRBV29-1 CSVTDREGTDTQYF TGCAGCGTAACGGACAGGGAGGGTACAGATACGCAGTATTTT
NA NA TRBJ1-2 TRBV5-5 CASSLSPGTRYCTF TGTGCCAGCAGCCTGAGTCCCGGGACAAGGTATTGCACCTTC
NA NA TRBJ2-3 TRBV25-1 CASSVQGRKYF TGTGCCAGCAGTGTACAGGGCCGGAAGTATTTT
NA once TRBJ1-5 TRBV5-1 CASSLDPGSNQPQHF TGCGCCAGCAGCTTGGACCCAGGGAGCAATCAGCCCCAGCATTTT
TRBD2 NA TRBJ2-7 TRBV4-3 CASSQERLAAPHEQYF TGCGCCAGCAGCCAAGAGAGACTAGCGGCCCCACACGAGCAGTACTTT
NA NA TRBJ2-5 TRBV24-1 CATAGGSQETQYF TGTGCCACCGCCGGGGGTTCTCAAGAGACCCAGTACTTC
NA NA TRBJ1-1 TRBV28 CASGPGGREATEAFF TGTGCCAGCGGCCCCGGGGGGAGGGAGGCCACTGAAGCTTTCTTT
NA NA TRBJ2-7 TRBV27 CASSPQARGYEQYF TGTGCCAGCAGTCCTCAGGCCAGGGGCTACGAGCAGTACTTC